The clone carrying this T cell receptor beta chain was detected a few times. TCRdb reanalysed the 5' RACE reads using MiXCR and keeps one entry per CDR3 protein. The table lists just over 300,000 distinct CDR3 sequences, approximately 19% of them singletons. V shed 4 bases and J 3 bases; nucleotides not matched to a gene: 9. Per the germline V gene, CDR1 is LGHNA and CDR2 is YNFKEQ. The CDR3 sequence is 17 residues long. This sample was taken from a study of T-cell memory formation after mild COVID-19. The clonotype was recovered from a man younger than 30 who had mild COVID-19 (a few samples of this study predate the infection). Cell type and time point are not known. The sequenced sample consisted of PBMCs or a T cell subset sorted from them (not recorded which). The V and J genes are TRBV4-2 and TRBJ2-2, with 9 bases matching TRBD2. The CDR3 is CASSPPGGGGDTGELFF. In nucleotides, the CDR3 is TGTGCCAGCAGCCCACCCGGAGGCGGGGGGGACACCGGGGAGCTGTTTTTT.